What follows are 26 T cell receptor beta chains derived from one specimen sequenced in a study of Ad26.COV2.S vaccination and SARS-CoV-2 variants. The assay was immunoSEQ multiplex PCR, and TCRdb's table has in-frame clones only and misses some. The sample lists some 500,000 clones, about 91% seen once, with 2.5% to 3% in the top ten. The treatment: roughly 20 received Ad26.COV2.S at low or high dose, single or two shots; about 5 received placebo; per-sample allocation not given. Day 63 after the first injection of vaccine or placebo was the sampling time. The material sequenced was peripheral blood, taken in a trial of Ad26.COV2.S vaccine versus placebo. Receptor source: a person between 18 and 59 years old who received the Ad26.COV2.S COVID-19 vaccine or a placebo.

Notes on this clone: This sample includes further DNA sequences coding for the same CDR3. This chain joins TRBV4-3 and TRBJ2-2; no firm D call. The CDR3 sequence is 12 residues long. Trimming took 1 base from V and 8 from J, leaving 5 bases between them. The germline gives CDR1 LGHNA, CDR2 YSLEER. The CDR3 DNA is TGCGCCAGCAGCCAAGGAGAAGGGGAGCTGTTTTTT. Amino acids: CASSQGEGELFF.

The chain carries TRBV5-1 and TRBJ2-1; the match to TRBD2 covers 7 bases. The CDR3 runs 14 residues. The J segment lost 4 bases and the V segment lost 1 base, leaving 2 bases of the junction unmatched. Germline V gene lookup returns CDR1 SGHRS and CDR2 YFSETQ. The CDR3 sequence: CASSLYGGYNEQFF. The CDR3 region has the DNA TGCGCCAGCAGCTTGTACGGGGGGTACAATGAGCAGTTCTTC. Full variable domain (missing parts from reference TRBV5-1 and TRBJ2-1): KAGVTQTPRYLIKTRGQQVTLSCSPISGHRSVSWYQQTPGQGLQFLFEYFSETQRNKGNFPGRFSGRQFSNSRSEMNVSTLELGDSALYLCASSLYGGYNEQFFGPGTRLTVL.

This chain links TRBV5-6 with TRBJ1-1; unclear D gene. The V end was cut by 0 bases, the J end by 0 bases, with 6 bases between. The CDR3 is 14 amino acids. Germline V CDR1 and CDR2: SGHDT, YYEEEE. This chain's CDR3 is CASSLGPLNTEAFF. CDR3 DNA: TGTGCCAGCAGCTTGGGACCTTTGAACACTGAAGCTTTCTTT. Using reference TRBV5-6 and TRBJ1-1 for the parts outside the CDR3, the full variable domain is DAGVTQSPTHLIKTRGQQVTLRCSPKSGHDTVSWYQQALGQGPQFIFQYYEEEERQRGNFPDRFSGHQFPNYSSELNVNALLLGDSALYLCASSLGPLNTEAFFGQGTRLTVV.

This chain uses TRBV6-2 or TRBV6-3 with TRBJ2-1; TRBD2 agrees at 7 bases. The CDR3 spans 15 residues. With 5 bases clipped from V and 6 bases from J, the junction kept 10 bases outside the gene matches. The V gene's germline CDR1 is MNHEY and CDR2 SVGEGT. This CDR3 is CASSGLGLVSNEQFF. The CDR3 DNA follows: TGTGCCAGCAGTGGCTTAGGACTAGTCAGCAATGAGCAGTTCTTC.

The chain employs TRBV11-3 and TRBJ2-3; D is undetermined. The germline CDR1 and CDR2 sequences are SGHNT and YENEEA. Trimming stripped 4 bases from V and 4 bases from J, with 9 bases between. This CDR3 contains 13 residues. The CDR3, as DNA: TGTGCCAGCAGCTACAGAACTCCAGATACGCAGTATTTT. It is translated as CASSYRTPDTQYF.

The CDR3 region is CASSRYRDSNQPQHF. CDR3 bases: TGCGCCAGCAGCCGGTACAGGGATAGCAATCAGCCCCAGCATTTT. The chain uses TRBV4-3 and TRBJ1-5; a possible D gene is TRBD1 (6 bases). Trimming pared 4 bases from V and 0 bases from J, leaving 10 bases between. This CDR3 region has 15 residues. CDR1 is LGHNA, CDR2 YSLEER, per germline.

The chain recombines TRBV11-3 with TRBJ1-2; perhaps TRBD1 as D (5 bases). Between the trimmed V and J ends, which lost 5 bases and 7 bases, there was a span of 11 bases. There are 12 residues in the CDR3. Germline-derived CDR1 and CDR2 are SGHNT and YENEEA. The CDR3 DNA sequence: TGTGCCAGCAGCCAGGACAATTCTGGCTACACCTTC. Protein sequence: CASSQDNSGYTF. Based on the CDR3 plus reference TRBV11-3 and TRBJ1-2, the full variable domain is EAGVVQSPRYKIIEKKQPVAFWCNPISGHNTLYWYLQNLGQGPELLIRYENEEAVDDSQLPKDRFSAERLKGVDSTLKIQPAELGDSAVYLCASSQDNSGYTFGSGTRLTVV.

The V and J genes are TRBV5-1 and TRBJ2-3; D ambiguous. Trimming took off 5 bases at V and 3 bases at J, with 13 bases between the two ends. From germline, CDR1 is SGHRS and CDR2 YFSETQ. The CDR3 is made up of 14 amino acids. CDR3 sequence reads: CASRETGSTDTQYF. CDR3 nucleotide sequence: TGCGCCAGCAGAGAAACGGGCTCGACAGATACGCAGTATTTT.

The chain has TRBV11-1 and TRBJ2-2; D not certain. Germline CDR1 and CDR2: SGHAT and FQDESV (reference sequence). CDR3 length equals 13 residues. Trimming stripped 5 bases from V and 3 bases from J, with 7 bases between. The CDR3 DNA is TGTGCCAGCAGCCATTGGTACACCGGGGAGCTGTTTTTT. This encodes CASSHWYTGELFF.

The V and J genes are TRBV19 and TRBJ2-3, with 13 bases fitting TRBD2. Germline CDR1 is LNHDA and CDR2 is SQIVND (reference sequence). Losses at the gene ends were 5 bases for V and 4 bases for J; bases not matched to a gene: 6. This CDR3 comprises 16 residues. The CDR3 reads CASSVAGLAGPDTQYF. The CDR3 nucleotides are TGTGCCAGTAGTGTGGCGGGACTAGCGGGACCAGATACGCAGTATTTT.

The chain is built from TRBV7-2 and TRBJ1-1, with D possibly TRBD1 on 6 matching bases. CDR3 size: 14 residues. V shed 2 bases and J shed 2 bases, with 9 bases lying between them. In germline, CDR1 is SGHTA, CDR2 FQGNSA. This CDR3 reads CASSLRTENTEAFF. CDR3 nucleotides: TGTGCCAGCAGCTTACGGACAGAAAACACTGAAGCTTTCTTT.

The sample holds one count of this clone. The chain links TRBV7-9 to TRBJ1-3; possible D gene TRBD1, 6 bases. The CDR3 length is 16 residues. The V gene's germline CDR1 is SEHNR and CDR2 FQNEAQ (reference sequence). V lost 1 base, J lost 2 bases, and 12 bases lay in between. DNA for the CDR3: TGTGCCAGCAGCTTAGGTTGGGGGCAAACTGGAAACACCATATATTTT. Translating it yields CASSLGWGQTGNTIYF.

V usage is TRBV29-1 and J usage is TRBJ2-3, with 10 positions matching TRBD2. This CDR3 comprises 14 residues. Per the germline V gene, CDR1 is SQVTM and CDR2 is ANQGSEA. Germline trimming cut 7 bases from V and 4 bases from J; bases unmatched to any gene: 8. CDR3 nucleotide sequence: TGCAGCGCCGGAGGAGCGGGAGGGCCAGATACGCAGTATTTT. Translated: CSAGGAGGPDTQYF.

The chain joins TRBV7-3 to TRBJ2-2, with D possibly TRBD2 on 6 matching bases. In germline, CDR1 is SGHTA, CDR2 FQGTGA. The CDR3 length is 13 residues. Between the trimmed V and J ends, which lost 4 bases and 7 bases, there was a span of 10 bases. Here the CDR3 reads CASSYGGDGELFF. Written as DNA, the CDR3 is TGTGCCAGCAGCTACGGGGGAGACGGGGAGCTGTTTTTT.

This chain links TRBV7-2 with TRBJ1-2, with D hard to call. CDR3 length: 11 amino acids. V lost 8 bases and J lost 2, with 6 bases in between. From germline, CDR1 is SGHTA and CDR2 FQGNSA. CDR3 DNA: TGTGCCAGCGAGCAAAACTATGGCTACACCTTC. Protein sequence: CASEQNYGYTF.

The V and J genes are TRBV7-9 and TRBJ2-1; tentatively, D is TRBD2 (6 bases). The ends were cut back, 6 bases at V and 0 bases at J, with 15 bases in the middle. Germline V gene lookup returns CDR1 SEHNR and CDR2 FQNEAQ (reference sequence). The CDR3 is 16 residues long. The CDR3 DNA is TGTGCCAGCAGAGACATCTCCGGGAGCTCCTACAATGAGCAGTTCTTC. Translating gives CASRDISGSSYNEQFF.

The chain has TRBV6-5 and TRBJ1-2; perhaps TRBD1 as D (6 bases). This CDR3 has 11 residues. Germline lookup yields CDR1 MNHEY and CDR2 SVGAGI. V shed 5 bases and J shed 7 bases, with 8 bases lying between them. The CDR3 reads CASSRGLGYTF. The CDR3 region has the DNA TGTGCCAGCAGTCGGGGGCTTGGCTACACCTTC.

The chain carries TRBV6-2 or TRBV6-3 and TRBJ1-5; D remains ambiguous. The germline CDR1 and CDR2 sequences are MNHEY and SVGEGT. This CDR3 contains 14 residues. The V end was cut by 5 bases, the J end by 0 bases, with 8 bases between. The CDR3 here is CASSRGNSNQPQHF. The DNA of the CDR3 is TGTGCCAGCAGTCGTGGCAATAGCAATCAGCCCCAGCATTTT.

With regard to this clone: The same CDR3 arises from other DNA sequences in this sample as well. The chain is built from TRBV6-2 or TRBV6-3 and TRBJ2-3; D not resolved. The CDR3 covers 12 residues. V shed 4 bases and J shed 2 bases, with 4 bases lying between them. CDR1 and CDR2 from the germline V gene are MNHEY and SVGEGT. DNA of the CDR3: TGTGCCAGCAGTTCTTCCACAGATACGCAGTATTTT. Protein sequence: CASSSSTDTQYF.

The chain is built from TRBV13 and TRBJ2-4, with D perhaps TRBD2 (5 bases). CDR1 is PRHDT and CDR2 is FYEKMQ in the germline V gene (reference sequence). The V gene lost 5 bases and the J gene lost 9 bases, with 20 bases spanning the gap. CDR3 length: 15 residues. The CDR3 region has the DNA TGTGCCAGCAGCCACGAGCCTAGTGGTGCGGGCATTCAGTACTTC. Its protein is CASSHEPSGAGIQYF. Variable domain in full (rest from reference TRBV13 and TRBJ2-4): AAGVIQSPRHLIKEKRETATLKCYPIPRHDTVYWYQQGPGQDPQFLISFYEKMQSDKGSIPDRFSAQQFSDYHSELNMSSLELGDSALYFCASSHEPSGAGIQYFGAGTRLSVL.

The chain couples TRBV5-1 to TRBJ1-2; possible D gene TRBD1, 6 bases. The CDR3 contains 14 residues. CDR1 SGHRS and CDR2 YFSETQ come from the germline V gene. V was trimmed by 0 bases and J by 7 bases, leaving 13 bases between them. CDR3 sequence (DNA): TGCGCCAGCAGCTTGGGGTCAGGGGACGGTGGCTACACCTTC. Translating gives CASSLGSGDGGYTF.

The chain is built from TRBV4-2 and TRBJ2-7; 8 bases are shared with TRBD2. V shed 4 bases and J 2 bases; nucleotides not matched to a gene: 7. Germline loops: CDR1 LGHNA, CDR2 YNFKEQ. This CDR3 has 15 residues. CDR3 region: CASSPGGGETYEQYF. The CDR3 nucleotides read TGTGCCAGCAGCCCGGGGGGGGGTGAGACCTACGAGCAGTACTTC.

Here the CDR3 reads CASRITPSVGYTF. The CDR3 bases are TGTGCCAGCAGGATAACCCCGTCGGTAGGCTACACCTTC. This sequence joins TRBV6-5 and TRBJ1-2, with D hard to call. Germline V lookup: CDR1 MNHEY, CDR2 SVGAGI. The CDR3 has 13 amino acids. Trimming left V 6 bases short and J 8 bases short, with 16 bases between.

The chain links TRBV10-3 to TRBJ1-2; TRBD1 is a possible D gene (6 bases). There are 15 residues in the CDR3. Per germline, CDR1 ENHRY and CDR2 SYGVKD. V lost 5 bases and J lost 2, with 15 bases in between. Written as DNA, the CDR3 is TGTGCCATCAGTCGGAACAGGGAATTGAACTATGGCTACACCTTC. The encoded protein is CAISRNRELNYGYTF.

This clone was seen a few times. V usage is TRBV7-9 and J usage is TRBJ1-6, with a tentative D call TRBD1 (6 bases). Germline-derived CDR1 and CDR2 are SEHNR and FQNEAQ (reference sequence). CDR3 size: 12 residues. With 1 base removed from V and 18 bases from J, the gap between germline ends came to 13 bases. The CDR3 sequence is CASSLGGTPPHF. The CDR3 DNA reads as TGTGCCAGCAGCTTAGGTGGGACACCGCCCCACTTT.

V gene TRBV6-5 combines with J gene TRBJ1-4; D is possibly TRBD1 (5 bases). Between the trimmed V and J ends, which lost 2 bases and 5 bases, there was a span of 9 bases. The CDR3 runs to 14 residues. In germline, CDR1 is MNHEY, CDR2 SVGAGI. CDR3 sequence reads: CASSYRGENEKLFF. The CDR3 coding sequence is TGTGCCAGCAGTTACCGGGGCGAGAATGAAAAACTGTTTTTT.